This T cell receptor beta chain was found in a study of blood T cell repertoires in COVID-19. Study in general: From T cells, B-cell-depleted T cells, or PBMCs came the material, which was cDNA or gDNA.

The study counted Cohort 3 donors as recovered given two negative PCRs, clearance, or symptom resolution. V lost 1 base, J lost 2 bases, and 12 bases lay in between. This CDR3 is built from 15 residues. From germline, CDR1 is SEHNR and CDR2 FQNEAQ (reference sequence). Profiling relied on immunoSEQ multiplex PCR, and the TCRdb table lists in-frame clones only, not all of them. The sample holds about 310,000 clones, roughly 86% seen once. This clone was seen at least ten times. This sequence was found in a woman aged 18-35 years who had recovered from COVID-19. The chain is built from TRBV7-9 and TRBJ2-7, with a tentative D call TRBD2 (5 bases). The sample consisted of PBMCs or T cells enriched from blood (not recorded which). The chain's CDR3 is CASSLERVTPYEQYF. In nucleotides, the CDR3 is TGTGCCAGCAGCTTAGAGAGGGTAACCCCCTACGAGCAGTACTTC.